Only one count was recorded for the clone carrying this T cell receptor beta chain. No antigen is known for it. The data are from a study of siplizumab effects on memory and regulatory T cells. Points from the study as a whole: Apparently more diverse than memory cells, naive T cells also seemed major alloresponse contributors.

TCRdb's table, derived via immunoSEQ multiplex PCR, lists solely in-frame clones and lacks some. Of about 50,000 clones listed, about 88% are singletons. The receptor was derived from a human donor in good health. Sequencing input: naive CD8+ T cells sorted from blood.

CDR3 sequence reads: CASSLAANTGELFF. In nucleotides, the CDR3 is TGTGCCAGCAGCTTGGCCGCGAACACCGGGGAGCTGTTTTTT. The chain carries TRBV5-4 and TRBJ2-2; no reliable D call. The CDR3 runs to 14 residues. V was clipped by 0 bases and J by 0 bases, with 3 bases between them. The germline CDR1 and CDR2 sequences are SGHNT and YYREEE (reference sequence).